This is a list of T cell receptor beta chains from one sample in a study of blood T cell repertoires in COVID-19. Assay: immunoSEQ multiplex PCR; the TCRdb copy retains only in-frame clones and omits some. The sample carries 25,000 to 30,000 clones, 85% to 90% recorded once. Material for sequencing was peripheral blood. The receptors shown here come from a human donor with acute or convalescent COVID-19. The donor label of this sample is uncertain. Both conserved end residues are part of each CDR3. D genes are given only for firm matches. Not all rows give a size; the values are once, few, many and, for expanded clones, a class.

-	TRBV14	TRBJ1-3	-	CASSQVPGGRATSSGNTIYF	TGTGCCAGCAGCCAAGTCCCTGGAGGGAGGGCAACCAGCTCAGGAAACACCATATATTTT
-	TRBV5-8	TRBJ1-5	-	CASSLAGQGRNQPQHF	TGTGCCAGCAGCTTGGCCGGCCAGGGGCGCAATCAGCCCCAGCATTTT
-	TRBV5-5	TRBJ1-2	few	CASSLGVREANYGYTF	TGTGCCAGCAGCTTGGGGGTCAGGGAGGCTAACTATGGCTACACCTTC
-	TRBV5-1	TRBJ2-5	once	CASSLVGGETQYF	TGCGCCAGCAGCTTGGTGGGCGGGGAGACCCAGTACTTC
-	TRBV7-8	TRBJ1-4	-	CASSLGAGNSNEKLFF	TGTGCCAGCAGCTTAGGCGCGGGGAACTCTAATGAAAAACTGTTTTTT
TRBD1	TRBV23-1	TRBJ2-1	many	CATNKDRTGDNEQFF	TGCGCCACCAATAAAGATAGGACAGGGGACAATGAGCAGTTCTTC
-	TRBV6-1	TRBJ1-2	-	CASSEDRDRGYTF	TGTGCCAGCAGTGAAGACAGGGATAGAGGCTACACCTTC
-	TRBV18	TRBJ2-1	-	CASSPLRSYNEQFF	TGTGCCAGCTCACCACTGAGATCTTACAATGAGCAGTTCTTC
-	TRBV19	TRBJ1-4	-	CASSLKGDGHNEKLFF	TGTGCCAGTAGTTTGAAAGGGGATGGGCATAATGAAAAACTGTTTTTT
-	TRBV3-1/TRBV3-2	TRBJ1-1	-	CASSQELGFGTEAFF	TGTGCCAGCAGCCAAGAACTAGGGTTTGGCACTGAAGCTTTCTTT
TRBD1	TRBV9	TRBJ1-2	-	CASSALQGADGYTF	TGTGCCAGCAGCGCCCTACAGGGGGCAGATGGCTACACCTTC
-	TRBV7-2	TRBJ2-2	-	CASSYTGSAGGELFF	TGTGCCAGCAGCTATACCGGGAGTGCAGGCGGGGAGCTGTTTTTT
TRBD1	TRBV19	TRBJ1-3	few	CASSIVGLRDRRNTIYF	TGTGCCAGTAGTATTGTGGGACTGAGGGACAGGAGAAACACCATATATTTT
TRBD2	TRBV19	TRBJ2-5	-	CASSIGRGEYFETQYF	TGTGCCAGTAGTATCGGGCGGGGGGAGTATTTTGAGACCCAGTACTTC
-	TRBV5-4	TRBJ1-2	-	CATTTGTRFDYGYTF	TGTGCCACCACTACAGGGACCCGCTTTGACTATGGCTACACCTTC
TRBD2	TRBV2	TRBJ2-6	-	CARGGSGANVLTF	TGTGCCCGGGGGGGATCTGGGGCCAACGTCCTGACTTTC
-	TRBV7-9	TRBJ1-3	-	CASSSRSIGQGNTIYF	TGTGCCAGCAGCTCGAGATCGATCGGACAGGGAAACACCATATATTTT
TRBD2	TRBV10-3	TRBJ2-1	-	CAISEEKGLALYNEQFF	TGTGCCATCAGTGAGGAGAAGGGACTAGCGCTGTACAATGAGCAGTTCTTC
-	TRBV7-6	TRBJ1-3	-	CASSLGPGNTIYF	TGTGCCAGCAGCTTAGGGCCTGGAAACACCATATATTTT
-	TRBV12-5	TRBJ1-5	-	CASATLDQPQHF	TGTGCTAGTGCCACTCTGGATCAGCCCCAGCATTTT
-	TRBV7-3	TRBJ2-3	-	CASSPGTDTQYF	TGTGCCAGCAGCCCAGGCACAGATACGCAGTATTTT
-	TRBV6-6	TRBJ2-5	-	CASSRTNRQETQYF	TGTGCCAGCAGTCGCACCAACAGACAAGAGACCCAGTACTTC
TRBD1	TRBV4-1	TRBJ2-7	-	CASSQGQVYHEQYF	TGCGCCAGCAGCCAGGGACAGGTGTACCACGAGCAGTACTTC
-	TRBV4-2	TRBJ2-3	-	CASSQDVLFGRGRISTDTQYF	TGTGCCAGCAGCCAAGATGTCTTGTTCGGCAGGGGACGGATTAGCACAGATACGCAGTATTTT
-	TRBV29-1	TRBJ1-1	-	CSAGTEAFF	TGCAGCGCCGGGACAGAAGCTTTCTTT
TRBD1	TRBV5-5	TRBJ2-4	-	CASSFQDRRPLTIQYF	TGTGCCAGCAGCTTTCAGGACAGGCGTCCCCTAACCATTCAGTACTTC
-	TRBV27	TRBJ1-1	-	CASSFRENTEAFF	TGTGCCAGCAGTTTCAGGGAGAACACTGAAGCTTTCTTT
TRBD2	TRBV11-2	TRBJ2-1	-	CASRREGQPEQFF	TGTGCCAGCAGGCGGGAGGGCCAACCTGAGCAGTTCTTC
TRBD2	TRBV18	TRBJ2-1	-	CASSPGRESGAQFF	TGTGCCAGCTCACCGGGGCGGGAGAGCGGTGCGCAGTTCTTC
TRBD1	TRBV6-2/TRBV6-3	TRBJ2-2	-	CASSPFTRTGVKRTGELFF	TGTGCCAGCAGCCCATTCACAAGGACAGGGGTCAAGAGGACCGGGGAGCTGTTTTTT
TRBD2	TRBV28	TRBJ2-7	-	CASSAAGLAVHTRSYEQYF	TGTGCCAGCAGTGCCGCGGGACTAGCGGTCCATACGAGGTCCTACGAGCAGTACTTC
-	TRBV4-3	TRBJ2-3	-	CASSQDRGADTQYF	TGCGCCAGCAGCCAAGACAGGGGTGCAGATACGCAGTATTTT
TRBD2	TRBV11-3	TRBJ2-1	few	CASSRLAGGRTEQFF	TGTGCCAGCAGCCGACTAGCGGGAGGGCGTACTGAGCAGTTCTTC
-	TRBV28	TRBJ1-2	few	CASRPDDFNYGYTF	TGTGCCAGCAGGCCCGACGACTTTAACTATGGCTACACCTTC
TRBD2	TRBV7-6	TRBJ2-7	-	CASSFRSGSVSEQYF	TGTGCCAGCAGCTTTCGAAGCGGGAGTGTTTCCGAGCAGTACTTC
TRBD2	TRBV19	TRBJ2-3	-	CASSIGLGSGGRTDTQYF	TGTGCCAGTAGTATAGGGCTGGGGAGCGGGGGGCGAACAGATACGCAGTATTTT
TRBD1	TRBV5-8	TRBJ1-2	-	CASSRRGTETNYGYTF	TGTGCCAGCAGCAGGAGGGGGACAGAGACTAACTATGGCTACACCTTC
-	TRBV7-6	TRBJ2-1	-	CASSLETNSYNEQFF	TGTGCCAGCAGCTTAGAGACAAACTCCTACAATGAGCAGTTCTTC
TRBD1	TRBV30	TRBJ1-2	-	CAWTRITTGGLDGYTF	TGTGCCTGGACCCGAATTACGACAGGGGGCCTGGATGGCTACACCTTC
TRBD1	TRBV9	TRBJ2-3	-	CASSSTGTGGTDTQYF	TGTGCCAGCAGCTCTACTGGGACAGGAGGCACAGATACGCAGTATTTT
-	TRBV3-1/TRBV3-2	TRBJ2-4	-	CASRGQDIQYF	TGTGCCAGCAGGGGCCAAGACATTCAGTACTTC
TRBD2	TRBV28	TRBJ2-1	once	CASSLPGGLYNEQFF	TGTGCCAGCAGTTTGCCGGGGGGGCTCTACAATGAGCAGTTCTTC
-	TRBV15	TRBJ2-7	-	CATSGEKGSYEQYF	TGTGCCACCAGCGGGGAGAAAGGATCCTACGAGCAGTACTTC
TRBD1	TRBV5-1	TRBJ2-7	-	CASSGGQEPSYEQYF	TGCGCCAGCAGCGGGGGACAGGAACCGTCCTACGAGCAGTACTTC
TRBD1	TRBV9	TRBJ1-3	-	CASSVFDRAISGNTIYF	TGTGCCAGCAGCGTCTTCGACAGGGCCATCTCTGGAAACACCATATATTTT
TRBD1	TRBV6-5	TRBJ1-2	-	CASRGDRGSSYGYTF	TGTGCCAGCAGGGGAGACAGGGGATCGAGCTATGGCTACACCTTC
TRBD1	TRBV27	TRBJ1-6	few	CAIRQGTNSPLHF	TGTGCCATCCGACAGGGAACTAATTCACCCCTCCACTTT
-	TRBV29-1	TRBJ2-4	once	CSVEGPTGNIQYF	TGCAGCGTCGAGGGGCCGACAGGAAACATTCAGTACTTC
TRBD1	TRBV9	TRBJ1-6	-	CASSVAPTGEGSPLHF	TGTGCCAGCAGCGTAGCGCCGACAGGGGAAGGTTCACCCCTCCACTTT
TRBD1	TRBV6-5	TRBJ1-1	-	CASSLTGIKDTEAFF	TGTGCCAGCAGTTTGACAGGGATTAAGGACACTGAAGCTTTCTTT
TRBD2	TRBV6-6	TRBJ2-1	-	CASSPTSGSGFF	TGTGCCAGCAGCCCCACTAGCGGGAGTGGATTCTTC
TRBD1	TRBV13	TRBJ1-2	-	CASSLGRDRGGGYTF	TGTGCCAGCAGCTTAGGCCGGGACAGGGGAGGTGGCTACACCTTC
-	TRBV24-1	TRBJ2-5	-	CATSSGGEETQYF	TGTGCCACCAGTTCCGGGGGAGAAGAGACCCAGTACTTC
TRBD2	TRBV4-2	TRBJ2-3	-	CASSQRLAGGSTPTDTQYF	TGTGCCAGCAGCCAACGGTTAGCGGGGGGCTCCACTCCCACAGATACGCAGTATTTT
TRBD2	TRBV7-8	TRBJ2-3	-	CATRTSGRADTQYF	TGTGCCACCAGGACTAGCGGGAGGGCAGATACGCAGTATTTT
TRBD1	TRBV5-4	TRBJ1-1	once	CASSLVGGAEAFF	TGTGCCAGCAGCTTGGTAGGGGGCGCTGAAGCTTTCTTT
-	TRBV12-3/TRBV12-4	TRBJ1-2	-	CASSTGTHGYTF	TGTGCCAGCAGTACCGGGACACATGGCTACACCTTC